This TCR beta chain was documented in a study of beta chain features in type 1 diabetes. The germline V gene has CDR1 ENHRY and CDR2 SYGVKD. This CDR3 comprises 13 residues. V lost 3 bases and J 6 bases, leaving 10 bases between the germline ends. Study findings and constraints: In all four CD4+ subsets, TCRB CDR3 length was significantly, moderately reduced in type 1 diabetes.

As for this clone: Antigen: not known.

The whole isolated RNA underwent reverse transcription, so sequencing captured expressed TCRB transcripts. Clones were read by immunoSEQ multiplex PCR, and TCRdb kept only the in-frame ones, dropping some. The sample carries a few hundred thousand clones, approximately 13% recorded once. The receptor comes from a man aged 30 to 45 in good health. The V and J genes are TRBV10-3 and TRBJ2-3; a weak D match, TRBD2 (5 bases). The sample taken for sequencing was naive CD4+ T cells from blood. Written as DNA, the CDR3 is TGTGCCATCAGTGAAGGGAGTCGGGATACGCAGTATTTT. Translating it yields CAISEGSRDTQYF.